One sample yielded the 13 T cell receptor beta chains listed below, sequenced in a study of cytomegalovirus exposure and HLA in healthy donors (dated by TCRdb to between 2016 and 2019). Libraries were constructed by the immunoSEQ multiplex PCR assay. For the multiplex PCR, a mixture combining 60 forward primers for TCR Vbeta segments and 13 reverse primers for TCR Jbeta segments was used. TCRdb took over this immuneACCESS table, retaining in-frame rearrangements with V and J assigned. Such tables are incomplete; in checked studies, under half of the missing clones stem from an unresolved V gene, and the remainder is unexplained. This sample comprises 84,000 or so clones, around 85% of them detected only once. The leading ten clones occupy approximately 2.8% of the sample. The material sequenced was PBMCs. The receptors were gathered from a man aged 30 to 45 in good health and CMV-seronegative.

The chain links TRBV7-9 to TRBJ2-7; the D gene is possibly TRBD1 (6 bases). Germline V gene sequence: CDR1 SEHNR, CDR2 FQNEAQ (reference sequence). The CDR3 runs 11 residues. Between the trimmed V and J ends, which lost 4 bases and 6 bases, there was a span of 7 bases. For the CDR3, the DNA is TGTGCCAGCAGCTACAGGGCCGAGCAGTACTTC. Translation gives CASSYRAEQYF.

This rearrangement joins TRBV4-2 to TRBJ2-3; 11 nucleotides line up with TRBD2. V gave up 3 bases and J gave up 3 bases; unmatched junction bases: 5. Looked up from germline, CDR1 is LGHNA and CDR2 is YNFKEQ. The CDR3 sequence is 16 residues long. The DNA of the CDR3 is TGTGCCAGCAGCCAGGAAGTAGCGGGAGGGACAGATACGCAGTATTTT. As protein: CASSQEVAGGTDTQYF.

The chain recombines TRBV5-4 with TRBJ1-2; 7 bases fit TRBD1. Germline CDR1 and CDR2: SGHNT and YYREEE (reference sequence). Trimming at V came to 5 bases and at J to 6 bases, leaving 7 bases not matched to a gene. The CDR3 totals 13 residues. CDR3 coding DNA: TGTGCCAGCAGACGACAGGGAGGCGATGGCTACACCTTC. Protein product: CASRRQGGDGYTF.

V is TRBV6-1 and J is TRBJ1-5; D is perhaps TRBD1 (5 bases). CDR1 is MNHNS, CDR2 SASEGT, per germline. The CDR3 is 14 residues long. The V end was cut by 10 bases, the J end by 4 bases, with 17 bases between. This CDR3 reads CATRPQGANQPQHF. CDR3 bases: TGTGCCACGCGCCCGCAGGGCGCGAATCAGCCCCAGCATTTT.

In this sample, this clone turned up a few times. The junction and the germline gene differ at one end; a read error may be behind it. This sequence joins TRBV7-2 and TRBJ1-4; D is ambiguous. The germline CDR1 and CDR2 sequences are SGHTA and FQGNSA. CDR3 length: 14 residues. Written as DNA, the CDR3 is TGTGCCAGCAGCCTAGCTCACTCCAATGAAAAACTGTTTTTT. Translation: CASSLAHSNEKLFF.

The V call is TRBV5-6, the J call TRBJ1-1, with D perhaps matching TRBD1 (6 bases). This CDR3 spans 16 amino acids. The V end was cut by 2 bases, the J end by 2 bases, with 16 bases between. The V gene's germline CDR1 is SGHDT and CDR2 YYEEEE. The CDR3 protein is CASSFEQGGKNTEAFF. CDR3 bases: TGTGCCAGCAGCTTCGAACAGGGTGGTAAAAACACTGAAGCTTTCTTT. Supplemented by reference TRBV5-6 and TRBJ1-1, the full variable domain reads DAGVTQSPTHLIKTRGQQVTLRCSPKSGHDTVSWYQQALGQGPQFIFQYYEEEERQRGNFPDRFSGHQFPNYSSELNVNALLLGDSALYLCASSFEQGGKNTEAFFGQGTRLTVV.

This clone occurred a few times. V and J are TRBV5-4 and TRBJ2-6, with D uncertain. V was cut by 0 bases and J by 0 bases, with 4 bases left in between. Per germline, CDR1 SGHNT and CDR2 YYREEE (reference sequence). This CDR3 has 15 residues. The CDR3 sequence is CASSLDTSGANVLTF. In DNA, the CDR3 is TGTGCCAGCAGCTTGGACACCTCTGGGGCCAACGTCCTGACTTTC.

This chain connects TRBV7-2 to TRBJ2-5; D is perhaps TRBD2 (6 bases). The germline V and J ends were trimmed by 5 bases and 6 bases, with 25 bases remaining between them. Germline V CDR1 and CDR2: SGHTA, FQGNSA. CDR3 size: 17 residues. DNA for the CDR3: TGTGCCAGCAGCCCTTCCTTAACCGCCTACGCGGGAAAGACCCAGTACTTC. As protein: CASSPSLTAYAGKTQYF.

A word on this clone: At one of its ends the junction is not consistent with the germline gene, which may arise from a read error. The V gene is TRBV7-9, the J gene TRBJ2-5; no firm D call. The germline gives CDR1 SEHNR, CDR2 FQNEAQ (reference sequence). The CDR3 spans 12 residues. The CDR3, as DNA: TGTTCCAGCAGCCCCCAGAAGGAGACCCAGTACTTC. Amino acids: CSSSPQKETQYF.

This clone was recorded once. The J gene is TRBJ2-7, the V gene TRBV4-1; TRBD2 might be the D (5 bases). Trimming shortened V by 2 bases and J by 4 bases, and 21 bases separated the two germline ends. This CDR3 is built from 17 residues. CDR1 and CDR2 (germline): MGHRA, YSYEKL. The CDR3 sequence is CASSQTNEGYLLYEQYF. The CDR3 DNA follows: TGCGCCAGCAGCCAAACAAATGAGGGCTACCTTCTGTACGAGCAGTACTTC.

This clone was counted once. The chain couples TRBV30 to TRBJ1-2; 8 nucleotides align to TRBD1. The J segment lost 8 bases and the V segment lost 2 bases, leaving 7 bases of the junction unmatched. Germline CDR1 GTSNPN, CDR2 SVGIG (reference sequence). The CDR3 loop spans 13 amino acids. As DNA, the CDR3 is TGTGCCTGGAGTCCAGGACAGGGCTGGGGCTACACCTTC. As protein: CAWSPGQGWGYTF.

The chain has TRBV9 and TRBJ2-3; 11 bases match TRBD2. The CDR3 runs to 16 residues. Trimming removed 5 bases from V and 0 bases from J; junction bases left unmatched: 5. Germline V gives CDR1 SGDLS, CDR2 YYNGEE. The CDR3 DNA sequence: TGTGCCAGCAGTCCAGCTAGCGGGGGGAGCACAGATACGCAGTATTTT. Protein: CASSPASGGSTDTQYF.

This clone has a single count. This chain joins TRBV12-5 and TRBJ2-6; D is undetermined. Trimming cost V 2 bases and J 0 bases, with 5 bases left between them. This CDR3 has 15 residues. Germline V CDR1 and CDR2: LGHNT, FRNRAP. CDR3 DNA: TGTGCTAGTGGTTTGTACTCCTCTGGGGCCAACGTCCTGACTTTC. Amino acids: CASGLYSSGANVLTF.